This TCR beta chain appears in the sequencing data of a study of cytomegalovirus exposure and HLA in healthy donors. Whole-study context: As an earlier analysis found, some 180 million T cells yielded 90 million to 140 million unique TCR beta sequences.

The CDR3 contains 16 residues. The PCR contained 60 Vbeta and 13 Jbeta primers. Sequencing used immunoSEQ multiplex PCR; TCRdb keeps in-frame clones, though not all of them. The sample data list 200,000 or so clones. The TCR sequence derives from a boy between 5 and 17 years old in good health and CMV-seronegative. Material: PBMCs. The rearrangement joins TRBV12-2 to TRBJ1-5. TRBV12-2 is described as a pseudogene. The CDR3 loop reads CASRLVSPGFNQPQHF. The CDR3, as DNA: TGTGCAAGTCGCTTAGTGTCCCCGGGTTTCAATCAGCCCCAGCATTTT.